These T cell receptor beta chains were read from a single sample in a study of T-cell memory formation after mild COVID-19. TCRdb independently ran MiXCR on the 5' RACE reads; one entry per CDR3 protein. The table lists about 140,000 distinct CDR3 sequences, around 14% of them singletons. Sequences were obtained from PBMCs or a T cell subset sorted from them (not recorded which). The receptors here all came from an adult woman who had mild COVID-19 (a few samples of this study predate the infection). Cell type and time point are not known. Each CDR3 is given without its conserved first and last residue. Part of the rows lack a size; the others show once, few, many or a class for expanded clones.

j_call: TRBJ2-5; v_call: TRBV9; clone_size: .; cdr3_aa: ASSNTGAGETQY
j_call: TRBJ2-2; v_call: TRBV9; clone_size: few; cdr3_aa: ASSEGGGGTGELF
j_call: TRBJ2-5; v_call: TRBV2; clone_size: .; cdr3_aa: ASSEVETQY
j_call: TRBJ1-1; v_call: TRBV20-1; clone_size: .; cdr3_aa: SARLQDTEAF
j_call: TRBJ2-1; v_call: TRBV4-1; clone_size: .; cdr3_aa: ASSHGVAGVSYNEQF
j_call: TRBJ2-3; v_call: TRBV29-1; clone_size: few; cdr3_aa: SGGLAGEDTQY
j_call: TRBJ1-1; v_call: TRBV10-3; clone_size: few; cdr3_aa: AISDFSHTEAF
j_call: TRBJ1-5; v_call: TRBV30; clone_size: .; cdr3_aa: AWSAGGPQH
j_call: TRBJ2-7; v_call: TRBV28; clone_size: .; cdr3_aa: ATTTPSSYEQY
j_call: TRBJ1-1; v_call: TRBV4-1; clone_size: .; cdr3_aa: ASRAGLNTEAF
j_call: TRBJ1-6; v_call: TRBV4-3; clone_size: few; cdr3_aa: ASSQVRLPPLH
j_call: TRBJ2-1; v_call: TRBV12-3/TRBV12-4; clone_size: .; cdr3_aa: ASSPGPRTGVERSRYNEQF
j_call: TRBJ1-5; v_call: TRBV24-1; clone_size: .; cdr3_aa: ATSDTPGNQPQH
j_call: TRBJ2-7; v_call: TRBV20-1; clone_size: .; cdr3_aa: SARTGTTYEQY
j_call: TRBJ2-1; v_call: TRBV6-5; clone_size: few; cdr3_aa: ASSYFPGLAGGYNEQF
j_call: TRBJ2-7; v_call: TRBV6-5; clone_size: .; cdr3_aa: ASSLDSTYEQY
j_call: TRBJ2-7; v_call: TRBV10-3; clone_size: .; cdr3_aa: ASLLDSSGCEQY
j_call: TRBJ2-7; v_call: TRBV21-1; clone_size: .; cdr3_aa: ASSKDASGSSYEQY
j_call: TRBJ2-5; v_call: TRBV5-6; clone_size: .; cdr3_aa: ASSLAKGVSVETQY
j_call: TRBJ2-3; v_call: TRBV7-8; clone_size: .; cdr3_aa: ASSLPRAGLADTDTQY
j_call: TRBJ2-5; v_call: TRBV7-9; clone_size: .; cdr3_aa: ASSLPGGEETQY
j_call: TRBJ1-3; v_call: TRBV15; clone_size: few; cdr3_aa: ATSRDKAYSGNTIY
j_call: TRBJ1-1; v_call: TRBV5-1; clone_size: .; cdr3_aa: ASSPRPSPGAEAF
j_call: TRBJ2-1; v_call: TRBV4-3; clone_size: .; cdr3_aa: ASSPRLAYNEQF
j_call: TRBJ2-3; v_call: TRBV6-5; clone_size: many; cdr3_aa: ASSYGGGRPITDTQY
j_call: TRBJ2-7; v_call: TRBV7-6; clone_size: .; cdr3_aa: ASSSAQGASYEQY
j_call: TRBJ2-7; v_call: TRBV29-1; clone_size: .; cdr3_aa: SVRREDRGEQY
j_call: TRBJ1-2; v_call: TRBV12-3/TRBV12-4; clone_size: .; cdr3_aa: ASRRGSGYT
j_call: TRBJ2-5; v_call: TRBV4-3; clone_size: .; cdr3_aa: ASSQELAFRTALELETRY
j_call: TRBJ2-2; v_call: TRBV12-3/TRBV12-4; clone_size: many; cdr3_aa: ASSPTGGGGGELF
j_call: TRBJ2-7; v_call: TRBV6-5; clone_size: many; cdr3_aa: ASRPPGQRYEQY
j_call: TRBJ2-1; v_call: TRBV28; clone_size: .; cdr3_aa: ASSFALAEYNEQF
j_call: TRBJ2-7; v_call: TRBV20-1; clone_size: few; cdr3_aa: SAPSLSGTGPYEQY
j_call: TRBJ2-3; v_call: TRBV11-2; clone_size: .; cdr3_aa: ASRPAGISTDTQY
j_call: TRBJ2-1; v_call: TRBV7-9; clone_size: .; cdr3_aa: ASSPPGGANEQF
j_call: TRBJ2-7; v_call: TRBV7-2; clone_size: few; cdr3_aa: ASSLAQRGNYEQY
j_call: TRBJ1-1; v_call: TRBV6-2/TRBV6-3; clone_size: few; cdr3_aa: ASSYGYTEAF
j_call: TRBJ2-7; v_call: TRBV6-5; clone_size: few; cdr3_aa: ASSLIRGTYEQY
j_call: TRBJ2-7; v_call: TRBV19; clone_size: .; cdr3_aa: DSSIGSSGMGYEQY
j_call: TRBJ1-3; v_call: TRBV3-1; clone_size: .; cdr3_aa: ASSLHRASGNTIY
j_call: TRBJ1-2; v_call: TRBV29-1; clone_size: .; cdr3_aa: SVEHDGYYGYT
j_call: TRBJ2-7; v_call: TRBV11-2; clone_size: few; cdr3_aa: ASSLGGPLEQY
j_call: TRBJ2-1; v_call: TRBV24-1; clone_size: .; cdr3_aa: ATSDPGGSYNEQF
j_call: TRBJ2-1; v_call: TRBV19; clone_size: .; cdr3_aa: ASSIGYGTSYDNEQF
j_call: TRBJ1-4; v_call: TRBV28; clone_size: few; cdr3_aa: ASSFPPGQGAEKLF